The present T cell receptor beta chain was sequenced within a study of T-cell memory formation after mild COVID-19. Findings and caveats of the study: Prior to infection, memory already included some responding clones, suggesting cross-reactive memory joined. CD8+ contracting clones occupied EMRA, while CD4+ ones occupied mainly CM and EM.

V was cut by 3 bases and J by 7 bases, with 9 bases left in between. CDR1 is SGHTA and CDR2 is FQGNSA in the germline V gene. CDR3 length: 12 residues. This clonotype was observed a handful of times. Its antigen is undetermined. 5'RACE, which relied on constant-segment primers, yielded TCR alpha and TCR beta cDNA libraries carrying sample barcodes and UMIs. TCRdb reprocessed the 5' RACE reads via MiXCR and lists one record per CDR3 protein. In the table there are about 50,000 distinct CDR3 sequences, roughly an eighth of which are singletons. The TCR originated in a man aged 18 to 29 who had mild COVID-19 (a few samples of this study predate the infection). Cell type and time point are not known. J is TRBJ2-5 and V is TRBV7-2; D may be TRBD1 or TRBD2 (6 bases each). Sequenced material: PBMCs or a T cell subset sorted from them (not recorded which). The CDR3 region has the DNA TGTGCCAGCAGCTTCGGAGGGGGGACCCAGTACTTC. This encodes CASSFGGGTQYF. Complete variable domain (other parts from reference TRBV7-2 and TRBJ2-5): GAGVSQSPSNKVTEKGKDVELRCDPISGHTALYWYRQSLGQGLEFLIYFQGNSAPDKSGLPSDRFSAERTGGSVSTLTIQRTQQEDSAVYLCASSFGGGTQYFGPGTRLLVL.